Here is one T cell receptor beta chain with its context. Antigen specificity is unknown. This sample is drawn from a study of CD8 T cells in ankylosing spondylitis. Study results and caveats: Earlier work had already found some motif variants in reactive arthritis synovial fluid and blood. Significantly higher representation of disease-linked clones was reported for matched ankylosing spondylitis synovial fluid. Seemingly distinctive of ankylosing spondylitis blood was a TCR beta motif formed by eight highly homologous variants. Within peripheral blood, clones linked to disease were CD8+ and relatively rare.

The CDR3 extends over 14 amino acids. V was pared by 4 bases and J by 10 bases, with 5 bases of the junction left unmatched. Germline-derived CDR1 and CDR2 are MNHNS and SASEGT. Preparation of TCR beta libraries was done by quantitative 5'-RACE with molecular barcodes. TCRdb independently ran MiXCR on the 5' RACE reads; one entry per CDR3 protein. The sample has about 750,000 distinct CDR3 sequences; 15% to 20% are singletons. This clonotype originated in a male donor with ankylosing spondylitis. Sequenced input: blood, either unsorted or a sorted T cell fraction (not recorded which). The V and J genes are TRBV6-1 and TRBJ2-1; 12 positions agree with TRBD2. In nucleotides, the CDR3 is TGTGCCAGCAGTGTTCCGGGACTAGCGGGCGAGCAGTTCTTC. It yields the protein CASSVPGLAGEQFF.